These 22 T cell receptor beta chains originate from one sample sequenced in a study of blood T cells in healthy people across ages (dated by TCRdb to about 2015). Receptor amplification or capture employed 5' RACE. Instrument used: Illumina HiSeq 2500. A second roughly 6 to 11 cycle PCR used a sample-barcoded 5' primer and a J-beta primer mix. In-frame beta chains were kept once TCRdb had trimmed the public reads at Q25 with fastp and called clones with MiXCR. Under each unique CDR3 protein, matching rows form one entry showing the most common genes and DNA. Recorded for this sample are about 1.8 million distinct CDR3 sequences; less than 50% of them occurred a single time. The ten largest clones represent roughly 2.1% of the sample. Source material: blood. Every receptor here comes from a woman aged 40 to 50 in good health.

This chain joins TRBV27 and TRBJ1-2, with D hard to call. With 6 bases removed from V and 0 bases from J, the gap between germline ends came to 17 bases. Per the germline V gene, CDR1 is MNHEY and CDR2 is SMNVEV (reference sequence). The length of the CDR3 is 16 residues. CDR3: CASSDVRALANYGYTF. DNA of the CDR3: TGTGCCAGCAGCGACGTCCGGGCCTTGGCTAACTATGGCTACACCTTC.

This clonotype was found a few times. The V gene is TRBV28, the J gene TRBJ2-5, with TRBD1 matching 9 bases. The germline gives CDR1 MDHEN, CDR2 SYDVKM. The CDR3 is made up of 16 amino acids. The V segment lost 5 bases and the J segment 6 bases; nucleotides outside the gene matches: 13. In DNA, the CDR3 is TGTGCCAGCAGTAAATACCGGGACAGGGATATGAAGACCCAGTACTTC. Translation: CASSKYRDRDMKTQYF.

This clonotype was counted at least ten times. At one of its ends the junction is not consistent with the germline gene, which may arise from a read error. This sequence joins TRBV7-2 and TRBJ2-1; D could derive from TRBD1 or TRBD2 (6 bases each). Germline V CDR1 and CDR2: SGHTA, FQGNSA. The CDR3 loop spans 14 amino acids. The CDR3 protein is CASSLEGGYNEQFF. The CDR3 nucleotides are TGCGCCAGCAGCTTGGAAGGGGGGTACAATGAGCAGTTCTTC.

This clonotype was counted ten times or more. V is TRBV4-3 and J is TRBJ2-7; 8 positions match TRBD1. J lost 3 bases, V lost 1 base, and 2 bases had no gene match. This CDR3 has 14 amino acids. Germline V CDR1 and CDR2: LGHNA, YSLEER. CDR3 amino acids: CASSQGTGNYEQYF. The CDR3 nucleotides are TGCGCCAGCAGCCAAGGGACAGGGAACTACGAGCAGTACTTC.

The V and J genes are TRBV4-1 and TRBJ1-4; 9 positions match TRBD1. Trimming took 7 bases from V and 1 from J; bases not matched to a gene: 4. CDR3 length equals 15 residues. Germline V lookup: CDR1 MGHRA, CDR2 YSYEKL. CDR3 sequence (DNA): TGCGCCAGCACCGTGACAGGGGGAACTAATGAAAAACTGTTTTTT. It codes for CASTVTGGTNEKLFF.

This clonotype was seen a single time. The rearrangement joins TRBV7-2 to TRBJ2-1; a possible D gene is TRBD1 (6 bases). The V end lost 5 bases, the J end lost 4 bases, and 12 bases lay between the germline ends. CDR3 length: 14 residues. From germline, CDR1 is SGHTA and CDR2 FQGNSA. CDR3 sequence reads: CASSTNTGYNEQFF. CDR3 sequence (DNA): TGTGCCAGCAGCACAAATACAGGGTACAATGAGCAGTTCTTC.

V is TRBV28 and J is TRBJ2-4; possibly TRBD1 or TRBD2 for D (5 bases each). The DNA end is more similar to TRBJ2-7, so the J call may be wrong. Per germline, CDR1 MDHEN and CDR2 SYDVKM. The CDR3 sequence is 15 residues long. The CDR3 sequence is CASTTGRGSFYEQYF. DNA for the CDR3: TGTGCCAGCACTACAGGCCGGGGATCTTTCTACGAGCAGTACTTC.

V and J are TRBV14 and TRBJ2-5; 10 positions agree with TRBD1. The DNA end lines up better with TRBJ2-7; the J call may be wrong. Germline V lookup: CDR1 SGHDN, CDR2 FVKESK. CDR3 length: 15 residues. Here the CDR3 reads CASSPRTGGIHEQYF. CDR3 sequence (DNA): TGTGCCAGCAGCCCACGGACAGGGGGAATCCACGAGCAGTACTTC.

A remark on this clonotype: One end of the junction varies from germline; a read error may be responsible. This rearrangement joins TRBV7-9 to TRBJ2-5; 8 positions match TRBD2. The CDR3 consists of 15 residues. CDR1 SEHNR and CDR2 FQNEAQ come from the germline V gene (reference sequence). The CDR3 loop is CACSSLGLASETQYF. CDR3 coding DNA: TGTGCCTGCAGCTCCCTCGGACTAGCTTCGGAGACCCAGTACTTC.

The V and J genes are TRBV28 and TRBJ2-4; 8 bases line up with TRBD1. The CDR3 is 18 amino acids. Looked up from germline, CDR1 is MDHEN and CDR2 is SYDVKM. V lost 6 bases to trimming and J lost 2 bases; unmatched junction nucleotides: 15. CDR3 nucleotides: TGTGCCAGCAGCACTCATACTGGACAGGGAAGGACCAAAAACATTCAGTACTTC. The encoded protein is CASSTHTGQGRTKNIQYF.

The rearrangement joins TRBV13 to TRBJ2-1; the D is unclear. V lost 2 bases and J 4 bases, leaving 9 bases between the germline ends. The CDR3 extends over 14 amino acids. CDR1 and CDR2 (germline): PRHDT, FYEKMQ (reference sequence). CDR3 loop: CASSLPTAYNEQFF. The CDR3 DNA follows: TGTGCCAGCAGCTTACCCACAGCATACAATGAGCAGTTCTTC.

The rearrangement joins TRBV24-1 to TRBJ2-2, with TRBD1 identical over 8 bases. The germline V gene has CDR1 KGHDR and CDR2 SFDVKD. J gave up 8 bases and V 3 bases, and 13 bases lay outside the gene matches. This CDR3 has 17 amino acids. The CDR3 sequence is CATSDPTTGVPRGELFF. DNA of the CDR3: TGTGCCACCAGTGATCCTACGACAGGGGTACCTCGGGGGGAGCTGTTTTTT.

This clonotype was seen a few times. In DNA, the CDR3 is TGCAGTCCGTTCTCCCCCGTCTCCGGGACAGGGGACGGTGGCTACACCTTC. Protein sequence: CSPFSPVSGTGDGGYTF. The gene calls are TRBV20-1 and TRBJ1-2, with TRBD1 matching 10 bases. CDR3 length: 17 residues. CDR1 is DFQATT and CDR2 is SNEGSKA in the germline V gene (reference sequence). V gave up 8 bases and J gave up 7 bases; unmatched junction bases: 22.

The V call is TRBV6-5, the J call TRBJ2-2; D perhaps matches TRBD1 (5 bases). The CDR3 runs 12 residues. Germline V CDR1 and CDR2: MNHEY, SVGAGI. Trimming took off 6 bases at V and 5 bases at J, with 7 bases between the two ends. The CDR3 bases are TGTGCCAGCAGGGGGCGGACCGGGGAGCTGTTTTTT. It encodes CASRGRTGELFF.

The chain carries TRBV5-4 and TRBJ1-1; weak D call: TRBD1 (6 bases). Germline V gene data show CDR1 as SGHNT and CDR2 as YYREEE (reference sequence). The CDR3 is made up of 17 amino acids. The V gene lost 1 base and the J gene lost 2 bases, with 18 bases spanning the gap. Written as DNA, the CDR3 is TGTGCCAGCAGCTTGAGGGACGGGGGCGCGGGTAACACTGAAGCTTTCTTT. Translation: CASSLRDGGAGNTEAFF.

This sequence joins TRBV2 and TRBJ2-3, with 9 bases matching TRBD2. V gave up 11 bases and J gave up 1 base; unmatched junction bases: 10. This CDR3 has 15 amino acids. CDR1 is SNHLY and CDR2 is FYNNEI in the germline V gene. The chain's CDR3 is CARFEPSGGTDTQYF. CDR3 nucleotide sequence: TGTGCCCGGTTCGAGCCTAGCGGGGGCACAGATACGCAGTATTTT.

The chain combines TRBV27 with TRBJ2-5; tentatively, D is TRBD1 (7 bases). The J call may be incorrect, as the DNA end agrees better with TRBJ2-7. The CDR3 spans 16 residues. CDR1 and CDR2 from the germline V gene are MNHEY and SMNVEV (reference sequence). The CDR3 here is CASSPRTGPYGGEQYF. CDR3 DNA sequence: TGTGCCAGCAGTCCTAGGACAGGTCCCTACGGGGGCGAGCAGTACTTC.

This clonotype showed up just a few times. In DNA, the CDR3 is TGCGCCAGCACTGGCCTAGCGGGGACCCAGTACTTC. Amino acids: CASTGLAGTQYF. This chain links TRBV10-2 with TRBJ2-5, with TRBD2 matching 8 bases. Trimming took 7 bases from V and 7 from J; bases not matched to a gene: 5. Germline CDR1 is WSHSY and CDR2 is SAAADI. The CDR3 is made up of 12 amino acids.

The sample holds a few counts of this clonotype. The chain combines TRBV7-2 with TRBJ2-3; no firm D call. The germline V and J ends were trimmed by 3 bases and 4 bases, with 8 bases remaining between them. The CDR3 has 13 amino acids. From germline, CDR1 is SGHTA and CDR2 FQGNSA. CDR3 DNA sequence: TGTGCCAGCAGCTTGGAGCTACCAGATACGCAGTATTTT. Amino acid sequence: CASSLELPDTQYF.

This clonotype was observed a handful of times. The chain recombines TRBV4-1 with TRBJ2-7; 9 bases are a match to TRBD1. The CDR3 is made up of 18 amino acids. The germline V gene has CDR1 MGHRA and CDR2 YSYEKL. The ends lost 3 bases at V and 0 bases at J; junction bases unmatched: 12. DNA for the CDR3: TGCGCCAGCAGCCACCTTCCGACCGGACAGGGGAGCTCCTACGAGCAGTACTTC. Translating it yields CASSHLPTGQGSSYEQYF.

J is TRBJ2-1 and V is TRBV6-6; unclear D gene. The germline V gene has CDR1 MNHNY and CDR2 SVGAGI (reference sequence). This CDR3 comprises 12 residues. V shed 2 bases and J shed 8 bases, with 7 bases lying between them. Written as DNA, the CDR3 is TGTGCCAGCAGTTACCGCGGTTATGAGCAGTTCTTC. Its protein product is CASSYRGYEQFF.

This clonotype was counted a few times. The chain uses TRBV2 and TRBJ2-5; 8 nucleotides line up with TRBD1. J lost 11 bases, V lost 5 bases, and 16 bases had no gene match. The CDR3 has 15 residues. Germline CDR1 and CDR2: SNHLY and FYNNEI. The CDR3 loop reads CASSTTGATSWKQYF. CDR3 nucleotides: TGTGCCAGCAGTACGACAGGGGCCACCTCCTGGAAGCAGTACTTC.